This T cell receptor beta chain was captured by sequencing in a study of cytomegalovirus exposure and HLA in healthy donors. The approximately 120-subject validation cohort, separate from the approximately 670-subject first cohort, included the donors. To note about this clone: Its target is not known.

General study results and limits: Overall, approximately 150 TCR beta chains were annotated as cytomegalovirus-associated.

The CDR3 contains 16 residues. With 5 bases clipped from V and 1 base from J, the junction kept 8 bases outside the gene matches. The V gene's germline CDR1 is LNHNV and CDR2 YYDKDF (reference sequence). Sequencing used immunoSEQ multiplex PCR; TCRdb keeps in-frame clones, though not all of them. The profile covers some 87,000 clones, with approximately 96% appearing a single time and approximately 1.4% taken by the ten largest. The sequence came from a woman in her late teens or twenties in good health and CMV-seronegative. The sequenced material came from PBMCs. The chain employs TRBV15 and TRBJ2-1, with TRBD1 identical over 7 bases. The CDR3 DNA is TGTGCCACCAGCCCAACACCGGGACAGTCCTACAATGAGCAGTTCTTC. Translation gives CATSPTPGQSYNEQFF.